This TCR beta chain derives from a study of control samples from healthy donors and cancer patients (dated by TCRdb to 2018 to 2021). Library construction relied on the immunoSEQ multiplex PCR assay. What TCRdb holds here is the immuneACCESS table cut down to in-frame rearrangements. Part of the clones is not present; checked against another copy, under half of the missing clones reflect an unresolved V gene, and the others are unexplained. This sample lists 75,000 to 100,000 clones; 88% were detected once. Less than 15% of the sample rests with the top ten. The germline V gene (reference sequence) provides CDR1 SEHNR and CDR2 FQNEAQ. V is pared back by 6 bases and J by 8 bases, with 14 bases lying between the germline termini. From its cysteine to its phenylalanine, the CDR3 spans 14 amino acids. The DNA shown is the 42-base CDR3, in frame from base 1. For this clone: The antigen it recognizes is unknown. No base quality information exists; no much larger clone differs at one position.

This TCR derives from a man aged 25-45 years in good health. Sequenced sample: blood. Rearrangement joined TRBV7-9 to TRBJ2-6; no D gene call is confident. Here is the DNA: TGTGCCAGCAGTTCCATAGGGCAGTCCAACGTCCTGACTTTC. Its protein is CASSSIGQSNVLTF. With the portions outside the CDR3 filled from the reference TRBV7-9 and TRBJ2-6 genes, the complete variable region becomes DTGVSQNPRHKITKRGQNVTFRCDPISEHNRLYWYRQTLGQGPEFLTYFQNEAQLEKSRLLSDRFSAERPKGSFSTLEIQRTEQGDSAMYLCASSSIGQSNVLTFGAGSRLTVL.